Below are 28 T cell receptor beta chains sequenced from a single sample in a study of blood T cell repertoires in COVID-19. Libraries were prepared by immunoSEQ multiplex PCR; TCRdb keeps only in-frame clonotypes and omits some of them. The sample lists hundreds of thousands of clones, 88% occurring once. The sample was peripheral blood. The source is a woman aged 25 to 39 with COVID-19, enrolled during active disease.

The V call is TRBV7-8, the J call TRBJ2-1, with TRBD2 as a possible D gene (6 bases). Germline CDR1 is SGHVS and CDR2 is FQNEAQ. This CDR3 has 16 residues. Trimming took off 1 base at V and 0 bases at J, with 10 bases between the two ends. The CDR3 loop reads CASSLELGGSYNEQFF. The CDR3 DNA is TGTGCCAGCAGCTTAGAATTGGGGGGCTCCTACAATGAGCAGTTCTTC.

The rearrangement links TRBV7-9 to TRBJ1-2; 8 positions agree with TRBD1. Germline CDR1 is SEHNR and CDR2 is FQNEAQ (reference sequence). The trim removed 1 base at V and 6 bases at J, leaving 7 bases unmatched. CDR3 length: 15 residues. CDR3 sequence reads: CASSLEDRARNGYTF. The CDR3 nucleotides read TGTGCCAGCAGCTTAGAGGACAGGGCCAGGAATGGCTACACCTTC.

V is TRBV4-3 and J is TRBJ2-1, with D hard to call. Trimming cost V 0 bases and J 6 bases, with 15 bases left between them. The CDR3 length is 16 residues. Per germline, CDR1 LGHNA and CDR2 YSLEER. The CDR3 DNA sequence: TGCGCCAGCAGCCAAGATCGTCCAGCGCGCGGCAATGAGCAGTTCTTC. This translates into CASSQDRPARGNEQFF.

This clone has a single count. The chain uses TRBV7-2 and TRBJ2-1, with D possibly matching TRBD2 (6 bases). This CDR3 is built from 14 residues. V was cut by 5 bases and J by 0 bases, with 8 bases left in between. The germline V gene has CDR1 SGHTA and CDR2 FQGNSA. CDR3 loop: CASSPGGSYNEQFF. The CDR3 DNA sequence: TGTGCCAGCAGCCCCGGGGGCTCCTACAATGAGCAGTTCTTC. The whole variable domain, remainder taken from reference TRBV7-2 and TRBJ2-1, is GAGVSQSPSNKVTEKGKDVELRCDPISGHTALYWYRQSLGQGLEFLIYFQGNSAPDKSGLPSDRFSAERTGGSVSTLTIQRTQQEDSAVYLCASSPGGSYNEQFFGPGTRLTVL.

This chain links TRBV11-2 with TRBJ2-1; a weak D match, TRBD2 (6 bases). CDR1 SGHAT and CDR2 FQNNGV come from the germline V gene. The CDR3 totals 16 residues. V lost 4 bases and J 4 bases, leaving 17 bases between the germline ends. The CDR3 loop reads CASSSSGGRPYNEQFF. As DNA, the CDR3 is TGTGCCAGCAGCTCTAGTGGTGGGAGGCCTTACAATGAGCAGTTCTTC.

For the CDR3, the DNA is TGTGCCAGCAGCGTGGGGGCTCAGCCCCAGCATTTT. Residues: CASSVGAQPQHF. The J gene is TRBJ1-5, the V gene TRBV5-6; maybe TRBD1 (6 bases). The CDR3 consists of 12 residues. Per the germline V gene, CDR1 is SGHDT and CDR2 is YYEEEE. Trimming left V 4 bases short and J 6 bases short, with 8 bases between.

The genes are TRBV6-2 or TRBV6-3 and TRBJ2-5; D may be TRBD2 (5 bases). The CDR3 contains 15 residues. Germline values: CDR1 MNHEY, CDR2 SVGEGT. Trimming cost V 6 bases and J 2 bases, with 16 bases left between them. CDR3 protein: CASSPTGIPQETQYF. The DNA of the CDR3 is TGTGCCAGCAGCCCCACCGGGATACCGCAAGAGACCCAGTACTTC.

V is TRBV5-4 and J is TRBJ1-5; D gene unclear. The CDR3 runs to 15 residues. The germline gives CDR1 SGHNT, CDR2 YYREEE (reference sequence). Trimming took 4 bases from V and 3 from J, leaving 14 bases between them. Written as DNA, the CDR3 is TGTGCCAGCAGCCCCGACGGGAAGATCAATCAGCCCCAGCATTTT. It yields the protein CASSPDGKINQPQHF.

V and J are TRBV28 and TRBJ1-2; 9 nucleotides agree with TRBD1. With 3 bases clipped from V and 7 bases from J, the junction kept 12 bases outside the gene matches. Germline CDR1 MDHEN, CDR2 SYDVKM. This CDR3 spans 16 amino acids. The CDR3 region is CASSFSGTGTALGYTF. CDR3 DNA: TGTGCCAGCAGTTTCTCCGGGACAGGGACAGCCCTTGGCTACACCTTC.

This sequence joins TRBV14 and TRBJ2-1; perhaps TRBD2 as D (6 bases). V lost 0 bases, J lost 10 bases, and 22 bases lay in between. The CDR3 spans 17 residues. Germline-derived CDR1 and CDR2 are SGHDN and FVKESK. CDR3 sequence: CASSQDWERRRAGEQFF. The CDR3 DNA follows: TGTGCCAGCAGCCAAGATTGGGAGCGCCGCCGGGCGGGAGAGCAGTTCTTC.

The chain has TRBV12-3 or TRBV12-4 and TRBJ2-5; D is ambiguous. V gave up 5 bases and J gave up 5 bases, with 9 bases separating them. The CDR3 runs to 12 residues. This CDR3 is CASSLSVETQYF. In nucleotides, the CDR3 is TGTGCCAGCAGTCTTTCGGTGGAGACCCAGTACTTC.

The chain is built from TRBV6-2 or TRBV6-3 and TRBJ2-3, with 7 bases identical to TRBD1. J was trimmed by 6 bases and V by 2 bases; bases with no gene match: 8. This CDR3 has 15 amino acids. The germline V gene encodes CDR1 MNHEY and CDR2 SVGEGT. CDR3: CASSYRQGSRDTQYF. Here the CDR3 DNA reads TGTGCCAGCAGTTACCGACAGGGAAGTCGGGATACGCAGTATTTT.

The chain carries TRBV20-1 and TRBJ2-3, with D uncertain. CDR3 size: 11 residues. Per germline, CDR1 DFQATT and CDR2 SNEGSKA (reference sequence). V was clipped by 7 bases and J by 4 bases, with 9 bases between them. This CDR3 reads CSGRGADTQYF. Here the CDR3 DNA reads TGCAGTGGACGAGGCGCAGATACGCAGTATTTT.

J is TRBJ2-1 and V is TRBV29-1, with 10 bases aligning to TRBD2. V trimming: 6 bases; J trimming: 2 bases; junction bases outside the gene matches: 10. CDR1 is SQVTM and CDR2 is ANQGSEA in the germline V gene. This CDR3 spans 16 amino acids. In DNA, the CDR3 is TGCAGCGTCCCGTCTAGCGGGAGTACGGCCTACAATGAGCAGTTCTTC. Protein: CSVPSSGSTAYNEQFF.

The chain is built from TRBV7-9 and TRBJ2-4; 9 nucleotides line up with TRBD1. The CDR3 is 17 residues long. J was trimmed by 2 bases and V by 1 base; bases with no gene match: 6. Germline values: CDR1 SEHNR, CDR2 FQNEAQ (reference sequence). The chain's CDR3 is CASSLGVDRGTKNIQYF. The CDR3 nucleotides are TGTGCCAGCAGCTTAGGTGTGGACAGGGGAACCAAAAACATTCAGTACTTC.

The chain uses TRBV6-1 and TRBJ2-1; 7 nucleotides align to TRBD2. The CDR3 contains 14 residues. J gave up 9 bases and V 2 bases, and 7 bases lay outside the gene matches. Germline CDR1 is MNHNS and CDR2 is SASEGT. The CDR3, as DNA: TGTGCCAGCAGTGAATTGACTAGCTCCAGTGAGCAGTTCTTC. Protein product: CASSELTSSSEQFF.

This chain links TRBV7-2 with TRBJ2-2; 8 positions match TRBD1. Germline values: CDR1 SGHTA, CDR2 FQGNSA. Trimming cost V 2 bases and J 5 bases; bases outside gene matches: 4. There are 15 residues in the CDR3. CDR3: CASSLRRDRTGELFF. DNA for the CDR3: TGTGCCAGCAGCTTAAGGCGGGACAGGACCGGGGAGCTGTTTTTT.

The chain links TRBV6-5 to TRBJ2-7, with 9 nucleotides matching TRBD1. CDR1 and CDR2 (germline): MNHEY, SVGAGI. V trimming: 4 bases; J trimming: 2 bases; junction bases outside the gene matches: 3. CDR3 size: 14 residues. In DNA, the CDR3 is TGTGCCAGCAGTTTTGACAGGGGGGCCTACGAGCAGTACTTC. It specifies CASSFDRGAYEQYF.

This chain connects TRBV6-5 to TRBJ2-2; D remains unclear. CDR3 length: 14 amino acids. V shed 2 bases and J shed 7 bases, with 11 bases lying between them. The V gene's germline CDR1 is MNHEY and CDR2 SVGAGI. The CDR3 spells CASSYATPIGELFF. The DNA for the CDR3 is TGTGCCAGCAGTTACGCGACACCTATCGGGGAGCTGTTTTTT.

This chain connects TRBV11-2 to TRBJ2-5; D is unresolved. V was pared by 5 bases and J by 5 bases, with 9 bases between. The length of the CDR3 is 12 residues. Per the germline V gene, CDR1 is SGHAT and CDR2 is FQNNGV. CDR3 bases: TGTGCCAGCAGCCCCCCCGGGGAGACCCAGTACTTC. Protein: CASSPPGETQYF.

This CDR3 reads CASSMSGGSTDTQYF. The CDR3 nucleotides are TGTGCCAGTAGTATGAGTGGCGGGAGTACAGATACGCAGTATTTT. The rearrangement joins TRBV19 to TRBJ2-3; 7 positions match TRBD2. The junction had 6 bases not matched to a gene; V was cut back by 3 bases and J by 3 bases. The CDR3 is made up of 15 amino acids. CDR1 and CDR2 (germline): LNHDA, SQIVND (reference sequence). The variable domain in full, with the rest retrieved from reference TRBV19 and TRBJ2-3, is DGGITQSPKYLFRKEGQNVTLSCEQNLNHDAMYWYRQDPGQGLRLIYYSQIVNDFQKGDIAEGYSVSREKKESFPLTVTSAQKNPTAFYLCASSMSGGSTDTQYFGPGTRLTVL.

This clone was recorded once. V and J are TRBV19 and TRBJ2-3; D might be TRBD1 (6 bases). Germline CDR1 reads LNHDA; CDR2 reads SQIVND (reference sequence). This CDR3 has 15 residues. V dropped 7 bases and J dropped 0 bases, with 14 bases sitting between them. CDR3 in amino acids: CASKAGGGSTDTQYF. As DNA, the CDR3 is TGTGCCAGTAAGGCTGGGGGCGGAAGCACAGATACGCAGTATTTT.

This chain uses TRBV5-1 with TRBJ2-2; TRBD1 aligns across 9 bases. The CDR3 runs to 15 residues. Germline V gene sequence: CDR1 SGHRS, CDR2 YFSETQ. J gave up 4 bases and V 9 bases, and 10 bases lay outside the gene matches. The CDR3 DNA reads TGCGCCACCACCATAGACAGGGGGGCCACCGGGGAGCTGTTTTTT. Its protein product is CATTIDRGATGELFF. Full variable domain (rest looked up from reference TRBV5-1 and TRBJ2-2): KAGVTQTPRYLIKTRGQQVTLSCSPISGHRSVSWYQQTPGQGLQFLFEYFSETQRNKGNFPGRFSGRQFSNSRSEMNVSTLELGDSALYLCATTIDRGATGELFFGEGSRLTVL.

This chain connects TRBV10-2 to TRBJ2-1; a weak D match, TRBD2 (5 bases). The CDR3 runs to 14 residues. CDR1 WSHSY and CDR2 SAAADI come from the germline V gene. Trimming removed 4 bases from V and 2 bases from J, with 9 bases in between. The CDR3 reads CASSASSAYNEQFF. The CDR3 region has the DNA TGCGCCAGCAGTGCTAGCTCCGCCTACAATGAGCAGTTCTTC.

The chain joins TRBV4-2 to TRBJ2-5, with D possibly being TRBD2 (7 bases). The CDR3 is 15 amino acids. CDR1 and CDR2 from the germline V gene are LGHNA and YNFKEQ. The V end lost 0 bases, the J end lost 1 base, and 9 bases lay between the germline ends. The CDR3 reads CASSQDRGGQETQYF. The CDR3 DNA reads TGTGCCAGCAGCCAAGATAGGGGGGGCCAAGAGACCCAGTACTTC.

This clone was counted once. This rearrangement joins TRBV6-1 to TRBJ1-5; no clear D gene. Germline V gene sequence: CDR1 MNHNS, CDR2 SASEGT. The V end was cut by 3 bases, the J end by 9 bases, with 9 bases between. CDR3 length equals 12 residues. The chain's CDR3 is CASSDRSGPQHF. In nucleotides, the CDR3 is TGTGCCAGCAGTGATCGGTCTGGGCCCCAGCATTTT.

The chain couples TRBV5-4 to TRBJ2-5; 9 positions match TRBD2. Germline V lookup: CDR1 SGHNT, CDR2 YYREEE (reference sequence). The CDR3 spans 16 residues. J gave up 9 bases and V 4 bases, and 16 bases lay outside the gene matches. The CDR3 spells CASSPGSGGRTWAQYF. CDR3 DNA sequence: TGTGCCAGCAGCCCCGGGAGCGGGGGGAGGACCTGGGCCCAGTACTTC.

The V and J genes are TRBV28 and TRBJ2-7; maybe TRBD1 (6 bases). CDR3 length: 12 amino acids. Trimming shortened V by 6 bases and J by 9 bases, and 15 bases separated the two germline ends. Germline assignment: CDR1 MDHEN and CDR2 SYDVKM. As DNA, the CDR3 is TGTGCCAGCAGATCCACAGGGCTCTGGCAGTACTTC. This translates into CASRSTGLWQYF.